This T cell receptor beta chain was identified during a study of identical twins. Study-level results: Twin pairs had excess sharing that was weaker in beta out-of-frame sequences.

From the 5' RACE reads, TCRdb called clonotypes with MiXCR, one entry per CDR3 protein. In the table there are 600,000 to 800,000 distinct CDR3 sequences, 21% of which are singletons. This CDR3 has 14 amino acids. CDR1 and CDR2 from the germline V gene are DFQATT and SNEGSKA (reference sequence). With 6 bases removed from V and 6 bases from J, the gap between germline ends came to 19 bases. As for this clonotype: Its antigen remains unknown.

These same data were also listed under a study on T cells expressing NK-cell markers. That paper adds: Seven donors tested HCMV-seropositive and one tested seronegative among the eight sequenced.

Sequencing was carried out using PBMCs. The rearrangement links TRBV20-1 to TRBJ2-3; D gene unclear. The sequence came from a woman in her late teens or twenties in good health. CDR3 sequence (DNA): TGCAGTGCCCCCGCAGGTGAAAGGTTGGATACGCAGTATTTT. This translates into CSAPAGERLDTQYF.